This record covers a single T cell receptor (beta chain). Its specificity is not known. This specimen comes from a study of CD8 T cells in ankylosing spondylitis. Overall study results and limits: Disease-linked clones reportedly concentrated significantly in matched ankylosing spondylitis synovial fluid. Earlier authors reported some of these motif variants in reactive arthritis synovial fluid and blood. Made up of several highly homologous variants, a TCR beta motif appeared characteristic of ankylosing spondylitis blood.

Germline V gives CDR1 MNHNY, CDR2 SVGAGI (reference sequence). The CDR3 length is 13 residues. Trimming removed 7 bases from V and 9 bases from J, with 16 bases in between. Library preparation for TCR beta used quantitative 5'-RACE with molecular barcodes. Via MiXCR, TCRdb re-called the 5' RACE reads, giving one row per CDR3 protein. The sample has just over 350,000 distinct CDR3 sequences; roughly 22% are singletons. The chain has TRBV6-6 and TRBJ2-1; possible D gene TRBD2, 7 bases. The sample taken for sequencing was blood, either unsorted or a sorted T cell fraction (not recorded which). This receptor was identified in a male donor with ankylosing spondylitis or in good health (not recorded which). Here the CDR3 reads CASMDGGLGEQFF. As DNA, the CDR3 is TGTGCCAGCATGGACGGGGGGCTGGGTGAGCAGTTCTTC.